Listed below are T cell receptor beta chains from one sample, sequenced in a study of OX40 agonist ivuxolimab in advanced cancers. Clones were read by immunoSEQ multiplex PCR, and TCRdb kept only the in-frame ones, dropping some. Among about 58,000 clones listed, roughly 87% were seen once. The sequencing used CD4+ or CD8+ T cells sorted from blood, collected in a trial of the OX40 agonist ivuxolimab. Every receptor here comes from an adult with an advanced solid tumor such as melanoma, head and neck, liver or kidney cancer. The CDR3 runs from the conserved cysteine through the conserved F or W.

TRBV27	TRBJ2-3	CASSLLRGRTDTQYF
TRBV11-2	TRBJ2-5	CASSSTRVGGKETQYF
TRBV19	TRBJ1-1	CASSSIEGSEAFF
TRBV7-9	TRBJ2-1	CASSLRRRGREEQFF
TRBV19	TRBJ1-2	CASRGTGFFPYGYTF
TRBV29-1	TRBJ2-7	CSVGTVYEQYF
TRBV13	TRBJ2-3	CASSVPGTSKNTQYF
TRBV19	TRBJ2-1	CASSIAGGPRNEQFF
TRBV21-1	TRBJ1-2	CASSRWTGSYGYTF
TRBV5-1	TRBJ2-2	CASSLEGSVLGETGELFF
TRBV2	TRBJ1-1	CASRTGAVWAEAFF
TRBV27	TRBJ1-1	CASSLLGGRGNTEAFF
TRBV23-1	TRBJ2-1	CASSQGFHNEQFF
TRBV2	TRBJ2-3	CARRRLAGAGDTQYF
TRBV1	TRBJ2-3	CTSSPSTTSGRGGDTQYF
TRBV6-1	TRBJ2-5	CASSDSGRAWQETQYF
TRBV29-1	TRBJ2-3	CSVDASGRTDTQYF
TRBV27	TRBJ1-1	CASSFSHRTEAFF
TRBV29-1	TRBJ1-5	CSAWDREGQPQHF
TRBV6-5	TRBJ2-3	CASRRGEGYTDTQYF
TRBV7-9	TRBJ2-5	CASSAIHQETQYF
TRBV9	TRBJ1-1	CASSVGRGPDTEAFF
TRBV7-9	TRBJ1-2	CASSSLGTGAYSNYGYTF
TRBV28	TRBJ1-1	CASSSPGQGLSEAFF
TRBV29-1	TRBJ1-1	CSVVKTEAFF
TRBV27	TRBJ2-2	CASSLLAGANGELFF
TRBV4-1	TRBJ1-1	CASSQDHGRTGNTEAFF
TRBV5-4	TRBJ2-2	CASSFTGWNTGELFF
TRBV7-2	TRBJ1-5	CASSLEQSANQPQHF
TRBV5-1	TRBJ2-2	CASSSDTQQTVNTGELFF
TRBV27	TRBJ2-3	CASSLRGSGRGADTQYF
TRBV30	TRBJ2-1	CAWSQAGGYGSYNEQFF
TRBV2	TRBJ1-2	CASIDGGIYGYTF
TRBV30	TRBJ2-1	CAWSVGRGGDEQFF
TRBV11-2	TRBJ2-7	CASSSGQVSYEQYF
TRBV7-9	TRBJ2-2	CASSQLVSRNTGELFF
TRBV11-3	TRBJ1-2	CASSQGANYGYTF